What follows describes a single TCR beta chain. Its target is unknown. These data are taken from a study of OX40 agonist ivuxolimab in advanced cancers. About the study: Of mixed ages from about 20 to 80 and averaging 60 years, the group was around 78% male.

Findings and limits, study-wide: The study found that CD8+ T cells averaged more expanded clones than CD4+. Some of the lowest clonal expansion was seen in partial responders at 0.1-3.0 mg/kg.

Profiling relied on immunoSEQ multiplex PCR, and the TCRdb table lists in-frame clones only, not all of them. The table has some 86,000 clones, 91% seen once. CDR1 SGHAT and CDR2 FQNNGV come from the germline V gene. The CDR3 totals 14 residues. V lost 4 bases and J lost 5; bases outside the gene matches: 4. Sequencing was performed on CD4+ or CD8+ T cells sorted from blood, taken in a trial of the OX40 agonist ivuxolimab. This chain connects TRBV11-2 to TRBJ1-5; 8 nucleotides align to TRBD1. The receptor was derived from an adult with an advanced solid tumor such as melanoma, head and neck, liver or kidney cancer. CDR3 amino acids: CASSSGQGHQPQHF. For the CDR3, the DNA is TGTGCCAGCAGCTCCGGACAGGGTCATCAGCCCCAGCATTTT.